Listed below are T cell receptor beta chains from one sample, sequenced in a study of blood T cell repertoires in COVID-19. The table came from immunoSEQ multiplex PCR; TCRdb's copy has only in-frame clones and leaves some out. Of some 42,000 clones in the sample, around 85% were seen once. Sequenced input: peripheral blood. These TCRs come from a human donor in a cohort sampled during active COVID-19. Both conserved end residues are part of each CDR3. The order of the fields is clone size, V gene, D gene, J gene, CDR3 DNA, CDR3 protein. A D gene is named only where the DNA matches it firmly. Size values are once, few and many counts, or a class for expanded clones, and some rows have none.

clone size: few; V gene: TRBV6-1; D gene: TRBD2; J gene: TRBJ2-7; CDR3 DNA: TGTGCCAGCAGTGAATCTGGTAGCGGGGGGGACGAGCAGTACTTC; CDR3 protein: CASSESGSGGDEQYF
clone size: NA; V gene: TRBV6-2/TRBV6-3; D gene: TRBD1; J gene: TRBJ1-6; CDR3 DNA: TGTGCCAGCAGTGGGACAGGTTCACCCCTCCACTTT; CDR3 protein: CASSGTGSPLHF
clone size: once; V gene: TRBV28; D gene: TRBD2; J gene: TRBJ2-3; CDR3 DNA: TGTGCCAGCAGTTTAACGGTTCCTAGCGGGGGGGCGGATACGCAGTATTTT; CDR3 protein: CASSLTVPSGGADTQYF
clone size: NA; V gene: TRBV11-2; D gene: TRBD1; J gene: TRBJ2-7; CDR3 DNA: TGTGCCAGCAGCCGACAGGGCTTCTCCTACGAGCAGTACTTC; CDR3 protein: CASSRQGFSYEQYF
clone size: once; V gene: TRBV3-1/TRBV3-2; D gene: NA; J gene: TRBJ2-1; CDR3 DNA: TGTGCCAGCAGCCAATTAGGGGCCAAGTACAATGAGCAGTTCTTC; CDR3 protein: CASSQLGAKYNEQFF
clone size: NA; V gene: TRBV10-3; D gene: TRBD2; J gene: TRBJ2-5; CDR3 DNA: TGTGCCATCAGTACCCGCCGGACTAGCGAGGGGGCGGGAGGGGAGACCCAGTACTTC; CDR3 protein: CAISTRRTSEGAGGETQYF
clone size: NA; V gene: TRBV5-3; D gene: NA; J gene: TRBJ2-3; CDR3 DNA: TGTGCCAGAAGCTTAGACAGCTCTAGCACAGATACGCAGTATTTT; CDR3 protein: CARSLDSSSTDTQYF
clone size: NA; V gene: TRBV2; D gene: NA; J gene: TRBJ2-5; CDR3 DNA: TGTGCCAGCAGTGAGAGCGAGACCCAGTACTTC; CDR3 protein: CASSESETQYF
clone size: NA; V gene: TRBV5-1; D gene: TRBD2; J gene: TRBJ2-3; CDR3 DNA: TGCGCCAGCAGCTTGTCTAGCGGGGGGTCCCGGGAGCAGTATTTT; CDR3 protein: CASSLSSGGSREQYF
clone size: NA; V gene: TRBV2; D gene: TRBD1; J gene: TRBJ2-2; CDR3 DNA: TGTGCCAGCAGGGACAGGGGCGCCGGGGAGCTGTTTTTT; CDR3 protein: CASRDRGAGELFF
clone size: NA; V gene: TRBV5-8; D gene: NA; J gene: TRBJ1-4; CDR3 DNA: TGTGCCAGCAGCTTGGGAGGGGGTAATGAAAAACTGTTTTTT; CDR3 protein: CASSLGGGNEKLFF
clone size: NA; V gene: TRBV10-3; D gene: NA; J gene: TRBJ2-6; CDR3 DNA: TGTGCCATCAGTGGGAAGGGGCCAAGCTCTGGGGCCAACGTCCTGACTTTC; CDR3 protein: CAISGKGPSSGANVLTF
clone size: few; V gene: TRBV6-5; D gene: NA; J gene: TRBJ2-5; CDR3 DNA: TGTGCCAGCAGTTACAGGGCAGGGCCTACGGGAGAGACCCAGTACTTC; CDR3 protein: CASSYRAGPTGETQYF
clone size: NA; V gene: TRBV11-2; D gene: NA; J gene: TRBJ1-2; CDR3 DNA: TGTGCCAGCAGCCCAGGGGCGTGGGATGGCTACACCTTC; CDR3 protein: CASSPGAWDGYTF
clone size: NA; V gene: TRBV30; D gene: TRBD2; J gene: TRBJ2-5; CDR3 DNA: TGTGCCTGGAGGCGGGGGGGCCATGGAGAGACCCAGTACTTC; CDR3 protein: CAWRRGGHGETQYF
clone size: NA; V gene: TRBV18; D gene: NA; J gene: TRBJ2-1; CDR3 DNA: TGTGCCAGCTCACTGGGCCTGGGCAATGAGCAGTTCTTC; CDR3 protein: CASSLGLGNEQFF
clone size: NA; V gene: TRBV27; D gene: NA; J gene: TRBJ2-1; CDR3 DNA: TGTGCCAGCAGTTTATCCCTGGGGAGGAGCTCCTACAATGAGCAGTTCTTC; CDR3 protein: CASSLSLGRSSYNEQFF
clone size: NA; V gene: TRBV7-2; D gene: NA; J gene: TRBJ1-5; CDR3 DNA: TGTGCCAGCAGCTTACTTGGCCAGCCCCAGCATTTT; CDR3 protein: CASSLLGQPQHF
clone size: once; V gene: TRBV10-3; D gene: TRBD1; J gene: TRBJ2-7; CDR3 DNA: TGTGCCACCCGGACAGGGGAACTCTACGAGCAGTACTTC; CDR3 protein: CATRTGELYEQYF
clone size: NA; V gene: TRBV5-4; D gene: NA; J gene: TRBJ2-5; CDR3 DNA: TGTGCCAGCAAGGGGGTGGGTGAGACCCAGTACTTC; CDR3 protein: CASKGVGETQYF
clone size: NA; V gene: TRBV28; D gene: TRBD2; J gene: TRBJ2-5; CDR3 DNA: TGTGCCAGCAGTGGCCCCGGGACTAGAGAAGAGACCCAGTACTTC; CDR3 protein: CASSGPGTREETQYF
clone size: NA; V gene: TRBV29-1; D gene: NA; J gene: TRBJ2-5; CDR3 DNA: TGCAGCGTTGAAGGTGACCAGGGGCGGGAGACCCAGTACTTC; CDR3 protein: CSVEGDQGRETQYF
clone size: NA; V gene: TRBV4-3; D gene: TRBD2; J gene: TRBJ2-6; CDR3 DNA: TGCGCCAGCAGCCATACGGGGGGCTCTGGGGCCAACGTCCTGACTTTC; CDR3 protein: CASSHTGGSGANVLTF
clone size: few; V gene: TRBV25-1; D gene: TRBD2; J gene: TRBJ2-3; CDR3 DNA: TGTGCCAGCAGTGAGCCTAGCGGGGGGGCCTTAGATACGCAGTATTTT; CDR3 protein: CASSEPSGGALDTQYF
clone size: NA; V gene: TRBV3-1/TRBV3-2; D gene: TRBD1; J gene: TRBJ2-5; CDR3 DNA: TGTGCCAGCAGCCATACAGGGGATTTAGAGACCCAGTACTTC; CDR3 protein: CASSHTGDLETQYF
clone size: NA; V gene: TRBV2; D gene: TRBD1; J gene: TRBJ2-5; CDR3 DNA: TGTGCCAGCAGAAATGGACAGGTTAGCCAGTACTTC; CDR3 protein: CASRNGQVSQYF
clone size: NA; V gene: TRBV4-1; D gene: TRBD2; J gene: TRBJ2-1; CDR3 DNA: TGCGCCAGCAGCCAAGTCGGGGGGGCCTTCGATGAGCAGTTCTTC; CDR3 protein: CASSQVGGAFDEQFF
clone size: NA; V gene: TRBV6-1; D gene: NA; J gene: TRBJ2-7; CDR3 DNA: TGTGCCAGCAGTGAGTCTGGCAGAACCTACGAGCAGTACTTC; CDR3 protein: CASSESGRTYEQYF
clone size: NA; V gene: TRBV4-2; D gene: TRBD2; J gene: TRBJ2-1; CDR3 DNA: TGTGCCAGCAGCCAAGACGCTCTGGCGGGGGTTAATGAGCAGTTCTTC; CDR3 protein: CASSQDALAGVNEQFF
clone size: NA; V gene: TRBV12-3/TRBV12-4; D gene: TRBD2; J gene: TRBJ2-5; CDR3 DNA: TGTGCCAGCAGTTTATGGGGGGGTGAGACCCAGTACTTC; CDR3 protein: CASSLWGGETQYF
clone size: NA; V gene: TRBV19; D gene: TRBD1; J gene: TRBJ2-3; CDR3 DNA: TGTGCCAGTAGGGACAGGGCGACCAGCACAGATACGCAGTATTTT; CDR3 protein: CASRDRATSTDTQYF
clone size: NA; V gene: TRBV24-1; D gene: TRBD2; J gene: TRBJ2-3; CDR3 DNA: TGTGCCACCAGTGATCCCGGGGGGGGCGGGGAGAGAGATACGCAGTATTTT; CDR3 protein: CATSDPGGGGERDTQYF
clone size: NA; V gene: TRBV19; D gene: NA; J gene: TRBJ2-3; CDR3 DNA: TGTGCCAGTAGTATAGGTCTGGACTGGGGCACAGATACGCAGTATTTT; CDR3 protein: CASSIGLDWGTDTQYF
clone size: few; V gene: TRBV2; D gene: TRBD1; J gene: TRBJ2-7; CDR3 DNA: TGTGCCAGCAGTGAAACGGGACAGGGGTTCCACGAGCAGTACTTC; CDR3 protein: CASSETGQGFHEQYF
clone size: NA; V gene: TRBV28; D gene: NA; J gene: TRBJ1-6; CDR3 DNA: TGTGCCAGCAGTCCTGAGGGGCGGGGGGTATATTCACCCCTCCACTTT; CDR3 protein: CASSPEGRGVYSPLHF
clone size: NA; V gene: TRBV12-5; D gene: NA; J gene: TRBJ2-1; CDR3 DNA: TGTGCTAGTGTCGGGAGCGGGGAGCAGTTCTTC; CDR3 protein: CASVGSGEQFF
clone size: NA; V gene: TRBV19; D gene: TRBD1; J gene: TRBJ1-2; CDR3 DNA: TGTGCCACCCGCCTGCGACCCGGGACAGACTATGGCTACACCTTC; CDR3 protein: CATRLRPGTDYGYTF
clone size: NA; V gene: TRBV5-1; D gene: NA; J gene: TRBJ1-4; CDR3 DNA: TGCGCCAGCTCGAGGTCAACTAATGAAAAACTGTTTTTT; CDR3 protein: CASSRSTNEKLFF
clone size: NA; V gene: TRBV6-6; D gene: NA; J gene: TRBJ1-1; CDR3 DNA: TGTGCCAGCAGTTACGGACAAATGAACACTGAAGCTTTCTTT; CDR3 protein: CASSYGQMNTEAFF
clone size: NA; V gene: TRBV19; D gene: TRBD1; J gene: TRBJ2-7; CDR3 DNA: TGTGCCAGTAGTAGATCCCCCGGGACAGGGTCCTACGAGCAGTACTTC; CDR3 protein: CASSRSPGTGSYEQYF
clone size: once; V gene: TRBV28; D gene: TRBD2; J gene: TRBJ2-3; CDR3 DNA: TGTGCCAGCAGTCGCCAGACTAGCGGGGTGGATACGCAGTATTTT; CDR3 protein: CASSRQTSGVDTQYF